This TCR beta chain was found in a study of human T cells and chemical hapten exposure. Overall study context: Per-sample TCR yield variation was attributed mainly to small pooled library volume differences.

Each CDR3 protein gets one entry after TCRdb re-called the RACE reads with MiXCR. The repertoire consists of about 82,000 distinct CDR3 sequences, with around 7% occurring once and the leading ten covering 1.3%. CDR1 and CDR2 from the germline V gene are SGHTA and FQGNSA. V lost 3 bases, J lost 1 base, and 4 bases stayed unmatched. The CDR3 is 16 amino acids. This clonotype was counted ten times or more. Time point meaning: patch test 2, 6 weeks after DPC sensitization. Treatment given: therapeutic diphenylcyclopropenone sensitization with weekly scalp DPC. Patches went on only after blood had been drawn each time.

This chain joins TRBV7-2 and TRBJ2-3; 10 bases line up with TRBD2. This receptor was obtained from a woman in her twenties or thirties with alopecia areata. Some clones in this sample may be carry-over from other donors' samples. Sequencing was performed on whole blood, taken in connection with sensitization to the hapten diphenylcyclopropenone (DPC). Written as DNA, the CDR3 is TGTGCCAGCAGCTTCCCCCTAGCGGGGGGCACAGATACGCAGTATTTT. This translates into CASSFPLAGGTDTQYF.